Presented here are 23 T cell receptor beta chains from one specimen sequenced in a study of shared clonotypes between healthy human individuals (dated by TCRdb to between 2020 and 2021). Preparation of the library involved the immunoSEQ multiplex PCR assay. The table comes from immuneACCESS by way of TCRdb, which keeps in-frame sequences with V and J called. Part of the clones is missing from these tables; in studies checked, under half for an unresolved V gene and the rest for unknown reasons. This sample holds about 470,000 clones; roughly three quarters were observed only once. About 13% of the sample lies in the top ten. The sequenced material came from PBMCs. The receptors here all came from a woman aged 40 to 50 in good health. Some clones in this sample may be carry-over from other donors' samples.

CDR3 protein: CASSFGRPPGEQYF. In nucleotides, the CDR3 is TGTGCCAGCAGCTTCGGCAGGCCCCCGGGCGAGCAGTACTTC. This chain joins TRBV5-6 and TRBJ2-7; no definite D call. This CDR3 is 14 amino acids long. V was clipped by 2 bases and J by 6 bases, with 15 bases between them. Germline lookup yields CDR1 SGHDT and CDR2 YYEEEE.

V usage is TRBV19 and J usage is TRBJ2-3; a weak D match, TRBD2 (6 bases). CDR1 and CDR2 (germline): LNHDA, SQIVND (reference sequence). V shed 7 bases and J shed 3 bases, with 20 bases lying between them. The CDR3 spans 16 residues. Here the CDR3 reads CASTRGVGKRTDTQYF. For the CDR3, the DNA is TGTGCCAGTACCCGCGGGGTGGGAAAAAGGACAGATACGCAGTATTTT. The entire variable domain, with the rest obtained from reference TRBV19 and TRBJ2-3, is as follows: DGGITQSPKYLFRKEGQNVTLSCEQNLNHDAMYWYRQDPGQGLRLIYYSQIVNDFQKGDIAEGYSVSREKKESFPLTVTSAQKNPTAFYLCASTRGVGKRTDTQYFGPGTRLTVL.

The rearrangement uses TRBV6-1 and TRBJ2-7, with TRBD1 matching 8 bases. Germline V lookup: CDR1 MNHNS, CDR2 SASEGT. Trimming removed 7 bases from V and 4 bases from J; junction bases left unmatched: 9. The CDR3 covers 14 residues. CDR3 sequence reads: CASMRTGRTYEQYF. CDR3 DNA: TGTGCCAGCATGCGGACAGGGCGTACTTACGAGCAGTACTTC.

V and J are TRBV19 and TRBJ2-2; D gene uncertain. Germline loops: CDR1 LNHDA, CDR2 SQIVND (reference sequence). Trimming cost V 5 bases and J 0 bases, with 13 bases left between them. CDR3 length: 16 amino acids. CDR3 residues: CASSVVAATNTGELFF. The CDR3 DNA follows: TGTGCCAGTAGTGTGGTAGCAGCTACGAACACCGGGGAGCTGTTTTTT.

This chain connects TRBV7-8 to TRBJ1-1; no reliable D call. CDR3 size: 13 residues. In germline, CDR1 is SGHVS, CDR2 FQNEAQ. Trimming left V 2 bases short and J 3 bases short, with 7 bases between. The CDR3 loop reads CASSLPGDTEAFF. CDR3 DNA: TGTGCCAGCAGCTTACCTGGGGACACTGAAGCTTTCTTT.

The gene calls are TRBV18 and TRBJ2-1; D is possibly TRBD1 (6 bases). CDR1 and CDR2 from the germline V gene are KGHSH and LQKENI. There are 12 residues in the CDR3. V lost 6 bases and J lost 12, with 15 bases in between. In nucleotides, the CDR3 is TGTGCCAGCTCCGCCGGGGACATGCCGCAGTTCTTC. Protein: CASSAGDMPQFF.

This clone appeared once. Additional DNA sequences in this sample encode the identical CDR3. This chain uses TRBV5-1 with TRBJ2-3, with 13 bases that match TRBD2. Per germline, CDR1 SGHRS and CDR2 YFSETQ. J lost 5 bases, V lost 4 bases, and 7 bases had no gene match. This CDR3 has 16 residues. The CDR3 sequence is CASSLGLAGVGDTQYF. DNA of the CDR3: TGCGCCAGCAGCCTAGGACTAGCGGGAGTAGGAGATACGCAGTATTTT.

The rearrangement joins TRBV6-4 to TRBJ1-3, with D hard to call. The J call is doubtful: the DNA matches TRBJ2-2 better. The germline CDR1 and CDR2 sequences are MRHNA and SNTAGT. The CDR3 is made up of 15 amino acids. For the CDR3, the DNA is TGTGCCAGCAGTGACTCGGCAGTGAACACCGGGGAGCTGTTTTTT. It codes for CASSDSAVNTGELFF.

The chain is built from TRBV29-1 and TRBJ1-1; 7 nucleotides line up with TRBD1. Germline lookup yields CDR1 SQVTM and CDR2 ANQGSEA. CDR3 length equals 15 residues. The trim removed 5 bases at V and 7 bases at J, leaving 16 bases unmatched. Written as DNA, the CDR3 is TGCAGCGTTTCCCACAGGGAAGAGGGGGCCAGTGAAGCTTTCTTT. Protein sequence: CSVSHREEGASEAFF.

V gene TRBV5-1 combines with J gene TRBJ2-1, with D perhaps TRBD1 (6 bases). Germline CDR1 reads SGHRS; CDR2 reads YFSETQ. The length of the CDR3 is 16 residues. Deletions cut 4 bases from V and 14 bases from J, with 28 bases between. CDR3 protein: CASSPGRGGQQGIEFF. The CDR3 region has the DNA TGCGCCAGCAGCCCGGGACGTGGGGGCCAGCAAGGGATAGAGTTCTTC.

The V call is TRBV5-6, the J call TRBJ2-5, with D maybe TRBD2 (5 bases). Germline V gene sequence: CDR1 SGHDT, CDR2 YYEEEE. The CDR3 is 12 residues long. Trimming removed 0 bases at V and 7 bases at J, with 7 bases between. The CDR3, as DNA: TGTGCCAGCAGCTTGGACGCGGGGACCCAGTACTTC. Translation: CASSLDAGTQYF.

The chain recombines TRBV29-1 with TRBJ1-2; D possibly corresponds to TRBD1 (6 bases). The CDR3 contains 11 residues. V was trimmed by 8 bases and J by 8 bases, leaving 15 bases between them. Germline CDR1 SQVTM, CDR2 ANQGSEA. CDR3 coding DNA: TGCAGCCTGGGGGGGGCTGAGGGCTACACCTTC. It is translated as CSLGGAEGYTF.

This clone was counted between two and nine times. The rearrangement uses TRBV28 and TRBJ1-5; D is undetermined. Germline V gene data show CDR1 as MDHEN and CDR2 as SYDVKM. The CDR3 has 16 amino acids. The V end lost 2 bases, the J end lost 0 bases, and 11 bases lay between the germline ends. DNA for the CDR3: TGTGCCAGCAGTTTAGTAGGGTCCCTTAGCAATCAGCCCCAGCATTTT. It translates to CASSLVGSLSNQPQHF.

The CDR3 region has the DNA TGTGCCAGCAGTTTACTCACCGGGGAGCTGTTTTTT. Protein product: CASSLLTGELFF. J is TRBJ2-2 and V is TRBV28; D gene uncertain. CDR3 length: 12 residues. CDR1 is MDHEN and CDR2 is SYDVKM in the germline V gene. The V end was cut by 2 bases, the J end by 4 bases, with 2 bases between.

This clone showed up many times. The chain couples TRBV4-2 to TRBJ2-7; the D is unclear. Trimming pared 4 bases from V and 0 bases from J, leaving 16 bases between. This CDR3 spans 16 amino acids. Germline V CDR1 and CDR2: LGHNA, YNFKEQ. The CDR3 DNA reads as TGTGCCAGCAGCCTCAGTTTCCCCGGACCCTCCTACGAGCAGTACTTC. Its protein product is CASSLSFPGPSYEQYF.

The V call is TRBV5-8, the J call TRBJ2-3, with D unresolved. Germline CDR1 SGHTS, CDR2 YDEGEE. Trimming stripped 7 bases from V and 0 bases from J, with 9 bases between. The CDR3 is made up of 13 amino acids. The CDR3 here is CASRALSTDTQYF. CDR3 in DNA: TGTGCCAGCCGAGCGCTTAGCACAGATACGCAGTATTTT.

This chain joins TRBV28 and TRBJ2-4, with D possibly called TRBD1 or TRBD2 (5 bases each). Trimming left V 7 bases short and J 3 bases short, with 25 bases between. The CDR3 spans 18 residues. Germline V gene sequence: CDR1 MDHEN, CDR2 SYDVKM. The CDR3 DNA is TGTGCCAGCATGAGGGGATATCCAAGTCAGGTGGGCAAAAACATTCAGTACTTC. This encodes CASMRGYPSQVGKNIQYF.

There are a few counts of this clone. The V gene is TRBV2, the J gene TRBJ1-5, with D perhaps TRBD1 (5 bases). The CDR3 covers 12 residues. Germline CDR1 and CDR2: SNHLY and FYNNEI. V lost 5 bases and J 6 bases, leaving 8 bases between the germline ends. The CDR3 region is CASSQGAQPQHF. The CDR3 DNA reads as TGTGCCAGCAGTCAGGGAGCTCAGCCCCAGCATTTT.

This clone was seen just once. The CDR3, as DNA: TGTGCCAGCAGTTTGGGAGGGTATAGCAATCAGCCCCAGCATTTT. Protein product: CASSLGGYSNQPQHF. V and J are TRBV27 and TRBJ1-5; D gene ambiguous. The V end lost 3 bases, the J end lost 0 bases, and 9 bases lay between the germline ends. The CDR3 has 15 residues. Germline CDR1 MNHEY, CDR2 SMNVEV (reference sequence).

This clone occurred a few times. This CDR3 is CSVSISGSTDTQYF. In DNA, the CDR3 is TGCAGCGTTTCCATTAGCGGGAGTACAGATACGCAGTATTTT. V gene TRBV29-1 combines with J gene TRBJ2-3, with 9 bases identical to TRBD2. V was pared by 5 bases and J by 3 bases, with 6 bases of the junction left unmatched. The CDR3 loop spans 14 amino acids. Germline V CDR1 and CDR2: SQVTM, ANQGSEA.

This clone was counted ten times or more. The CDR3: CASSRIRTSTDTQYF. The CDR3 nucleotides read TGTGCCAGCAGCCGTATCCGTACTAGCACAGATACGCAGTATTTT. V is TRBV5-6 and J is TRBJ2-3, with D unclear. There are 15 residues in the CDR3. The V end lost 4 bases, the J end lost 0 bases, and 12 bases lay between the germline ends. Germline V CDR1 and CDR2: SGHDT, YYEEEE.

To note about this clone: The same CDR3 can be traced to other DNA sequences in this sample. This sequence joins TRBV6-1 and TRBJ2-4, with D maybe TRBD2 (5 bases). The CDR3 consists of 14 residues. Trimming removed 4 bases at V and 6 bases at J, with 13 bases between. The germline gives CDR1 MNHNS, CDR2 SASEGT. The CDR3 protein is CASSVGPGRNIQYF. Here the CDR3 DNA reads TGTGCCAGCAGTGTAGGGCCTGGGAGAAACATTCAGTACTTC.

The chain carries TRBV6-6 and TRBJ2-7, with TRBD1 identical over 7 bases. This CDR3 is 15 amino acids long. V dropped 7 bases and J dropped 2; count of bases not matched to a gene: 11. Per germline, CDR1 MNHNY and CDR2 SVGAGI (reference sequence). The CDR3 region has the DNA TGTGCCAGCACTCAAGGCTCCGGGACAGCCTACGAGCAGTACTTC. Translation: CASTQGSGTAYEQYF.